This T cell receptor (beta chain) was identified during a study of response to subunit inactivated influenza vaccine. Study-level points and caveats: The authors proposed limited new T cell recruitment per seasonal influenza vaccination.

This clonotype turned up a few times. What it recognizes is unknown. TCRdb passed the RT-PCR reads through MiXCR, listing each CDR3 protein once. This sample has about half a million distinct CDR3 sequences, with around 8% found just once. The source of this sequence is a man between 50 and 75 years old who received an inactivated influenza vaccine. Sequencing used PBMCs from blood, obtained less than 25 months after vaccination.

CDR3 bases: TGTGCCATCAGTGCGGAGACAGGCTCCTACAATGAGCAGTTCTTC. It yields the protein CAISAETGSYNEQFF. This chain connects TRBV10-3 to TRBJ2-1, with D maybe TRBD1 (6 bases). This CDR3 has 15 residues. Germline CDR1 reads ENHRY; CDR2 reads SYGVKD. The V gene lost 4 bases and the J gene lost 0 bases, with 10 bases spanning the gap.